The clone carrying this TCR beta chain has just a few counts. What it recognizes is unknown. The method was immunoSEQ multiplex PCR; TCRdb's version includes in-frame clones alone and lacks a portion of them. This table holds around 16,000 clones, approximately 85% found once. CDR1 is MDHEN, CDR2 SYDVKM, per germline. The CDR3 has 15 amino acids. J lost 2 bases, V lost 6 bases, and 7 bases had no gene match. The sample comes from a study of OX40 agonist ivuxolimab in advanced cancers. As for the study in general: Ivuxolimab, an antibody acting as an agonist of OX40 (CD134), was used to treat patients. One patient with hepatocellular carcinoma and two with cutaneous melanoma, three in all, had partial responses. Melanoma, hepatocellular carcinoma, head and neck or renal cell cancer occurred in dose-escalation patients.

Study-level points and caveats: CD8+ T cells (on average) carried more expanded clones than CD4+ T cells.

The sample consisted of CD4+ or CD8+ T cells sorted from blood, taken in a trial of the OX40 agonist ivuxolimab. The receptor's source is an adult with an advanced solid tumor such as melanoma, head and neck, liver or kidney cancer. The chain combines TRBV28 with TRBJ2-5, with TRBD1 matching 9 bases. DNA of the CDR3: TGTGCCAGCAGGTCCTCCGACAGGGGGCAAGAGACCCAGTACTTC. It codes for CASRSSDRGQETQYF.